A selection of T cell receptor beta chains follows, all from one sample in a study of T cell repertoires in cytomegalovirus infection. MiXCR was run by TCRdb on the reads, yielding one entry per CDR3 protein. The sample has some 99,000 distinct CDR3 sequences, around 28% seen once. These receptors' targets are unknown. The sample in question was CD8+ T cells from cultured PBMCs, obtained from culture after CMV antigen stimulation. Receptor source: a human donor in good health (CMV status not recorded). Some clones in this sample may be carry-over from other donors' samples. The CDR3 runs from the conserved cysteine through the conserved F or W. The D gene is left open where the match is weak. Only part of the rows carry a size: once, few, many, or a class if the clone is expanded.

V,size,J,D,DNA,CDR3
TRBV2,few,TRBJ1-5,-,TGTGCCAGCAGCCCCTCGACCGGGACTGGGAATCAGCCCCAGCATTTT,CASSPSTGTGNQPQHF
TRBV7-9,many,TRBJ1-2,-,TGTGCCAGCAGCCAAACTGACCATCTTAACTATGGCTACACCTTC,CASSQTDHLNYGYTF
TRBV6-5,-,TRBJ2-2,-,TGTGCCAGCAGTTACGGGGGCAACACCGGGGAGCTGTTTTTT,CASSYGGNTGELFF
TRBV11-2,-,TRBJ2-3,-,TGTGCCAGCAGCTTAGAAACCGGGGCAGATACGCAGTATTTT,CASSLETGADTQYF
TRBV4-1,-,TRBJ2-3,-,TGCGCCAGCAGCCACACAGATACGCAGTATTTT,CASSHTDTQYF
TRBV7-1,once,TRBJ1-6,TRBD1,TGTGCCAGCAGCTCCTGGGACAGGGGAGATAATTCACCCCTCCACTTT,CASSSWDRGDNSPLHF
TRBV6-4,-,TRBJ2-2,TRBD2,TGTACCAGCAGTAGGACTAGCGGCGGGGGAGCCGGGGAGCTGTTTTTT,CTSSRTSGGGAGELFF
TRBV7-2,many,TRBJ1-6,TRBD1,TGTGCCAGCAGCCCTGGGACAGGGGCACCCCTCCACTTT,CASSPGTGAPLHF
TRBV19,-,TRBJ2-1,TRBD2,TGTGCCAGTAGCCCCTTTAGCGGGGGTAGCTCCTACAATGAGCAGTTCTTC,CASSPFSGGSSYNEQFF
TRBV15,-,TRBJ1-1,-,TGTGCCACCAGCCCGGGGATGAACACTGAAGCTTTCTTT,CATSPGMNTEAFF
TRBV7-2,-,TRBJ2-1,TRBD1,TGTGCCAGCAGCTTAGATTTCGGGACAGGGAGAAATGAGCAGTTCTTC,CASSLDFGTGRNEQFF
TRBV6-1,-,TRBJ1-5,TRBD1,TGTGCCAGCAGTGAAGAAACAGGGGTTCTCGGCAATCAGCCCCAGCATTTT,CASSEETGVLGNQPQHF
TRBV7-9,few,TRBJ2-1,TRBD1,TGTGCCAGCAGCTACGGGACCCCAGGGGGCAATGAGCAGTTCTTC,CASSYGTPGGNEQFF
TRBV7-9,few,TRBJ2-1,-,TGTGCCAGCAGCTTAATAGGCGATGAGCAGTTCTTC,CASSLIGDEQFF
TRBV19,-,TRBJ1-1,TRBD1,TGTGCCAGTAGTATTTCGACAGGGGCGAACACTGAAGCTTTCTTT,CASSISTGANTEAFF
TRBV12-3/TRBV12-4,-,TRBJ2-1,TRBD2,TGTGCCAGCACCACTAGCCGACTAGCGGGGGAAAGCTCCCACAATGAGCAGTTCTTC,CASTTSRLAGESSHNEQFF
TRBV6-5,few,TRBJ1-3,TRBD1,TGTGCCAGCAGTTACTCGACAGGGGCTGGAAACACCATATATTTT,CASSYSTGAGNTIYF
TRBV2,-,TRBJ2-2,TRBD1,TGTGCCAGCACCCCCATGGACAGGGCCTTCACCGGGGAGCTGTTTTTT,CASTPMDRAFTGELFF
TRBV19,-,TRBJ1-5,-,TGTGCCAGTAGTATCACAGGAGATAACAATCAGCCCCAGCATTTT,CASSITGDNNQPQHF
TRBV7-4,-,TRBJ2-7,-,TGTGCCAGCAGCACACCCGGACAGAGCGCTTACGAGCAGTACTTC,CASSTPGQSAYEQYF
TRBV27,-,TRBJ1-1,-,TGTGCCAGCAGTTTACGGCCGCGAGGGGAAGCTTTCTTT,CASSLRPRGEAFF
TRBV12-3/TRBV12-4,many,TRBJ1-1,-,TGTGCCAGCAGTCAAACGACGGTGAACACTGAAGCTTTCTTT,CASSQTTVNTEAFF
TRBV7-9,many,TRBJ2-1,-,TGTGCCAGCAGCTCGGTGGATGAGCAGTTCTTC,CASSSVDEQFF
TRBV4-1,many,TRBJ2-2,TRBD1,TGCGCCAGCAGTCCTCGGGAACAGGGGCCTACGGACACCGGGGAGCTGTTTTTT,CASSPREQGPTDTGELFF
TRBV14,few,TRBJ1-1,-,TGTGCCAGCAGCCACTACGACCGGACTGAAGCTTTCTTT,CASSHYDRTEAFF
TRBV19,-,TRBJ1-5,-,TGTGCCAGTAGTATATTCGAGATGGTTCGGCAGCCCCAGCATTTT,CASSIFEMVRQPQHF
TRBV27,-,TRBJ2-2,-,TGTGCCAGCAGTCCTTCGAACACCGGGGAGCTGTTTTTT,CASSPSNTGELFF
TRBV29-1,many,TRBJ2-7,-,TGCAGCGTTGGGGGGGCCAACTACGAGCAGTACTTC,CSVGGANYEQYF
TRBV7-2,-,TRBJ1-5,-,TGTGCCAGCAGTTGGGTAACAGGAGCTAGCAATCAGCCCCAGCATTTT,CASSWVTGASNQPQHF
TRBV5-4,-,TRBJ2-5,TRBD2,TGTGCCAGCAGCCTACTAGCGGGGGGCCCCCAAGAGACCCAGTACTTC,CASSLLAGGPQETQYF
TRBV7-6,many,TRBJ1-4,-,TGTGCCAGCAGCCTCAATCCATCAGGGTCAGGGCTTTTTGAAAAACTGTTTTTT,CASSLNPSGSGLFEKLFF
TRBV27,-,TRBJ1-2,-,TGTGCCAGCAGTCCCATATACGGGGGGCAGGGCGGCTACACCTTC,CASSPIYGGQGGYTF
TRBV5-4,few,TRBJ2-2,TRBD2,TGTGCCAGCAGGCGAGGACTAGCTCAATCCGGGGAGCTGTTTTTT,CASRRGLAQSGELFF
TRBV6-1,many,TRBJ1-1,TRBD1,TGTGCCAGCAATGAAGGGACAGACTTTTCGGGCACTGAAGCTTTCTTT,CASNEGTDFSGTEAFF
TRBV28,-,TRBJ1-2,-,TGTGCCAGCAGTTACGAGGGACACTATGGCTACACCTTC,CASSYEGHYGYTF
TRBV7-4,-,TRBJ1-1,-,TGTGCCAGCAGCTCCCAACAGGGAGGCCACACTGAAGCTTTCTTT,CASSSQQGGHTEAFF
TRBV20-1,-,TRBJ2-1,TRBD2,TGCAGTGCTAGCGACGGGGGTAGCGGGGCTGAGCAGTTCTTC,CSASDGGSGAEQFF
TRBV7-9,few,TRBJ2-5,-,TGTGCCAGCAGCTTAATCGGACAGCAAGAGACCCAGTACTTC,CASSLIGQQETQYF
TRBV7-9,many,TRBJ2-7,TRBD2,TGTGCCAGCAGTCTAGCGGGGAGCGAGCAGTACTTC,CASSLAGSEQYF
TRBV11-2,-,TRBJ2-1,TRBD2,TGTGCCAGCACTCTAGGGGGACTAGCTGACGAGCAGTTCTTC,CASTLGGLADEQFF
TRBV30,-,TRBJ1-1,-,TGTGCCTGGAGCCCTGGCGGGACTGAAGCTTTCTTT,CAWSPGGTEAFF